This T cell receptor (beta chain) was sequenced during a study of blood T cell repertoires in COVID-19. The repertoire was sequenced with immunoSEQ multiplex PCR; TCRdb's copy has only in-frame clones and lacks some. The table has about 250,000 clones, almost 85% seen once. CDR1 SQVTM and CDR2 ANQGSEA come from the germline V gene. The ends were cut back, 6 bases at V and 7 bases at J, with 12 bases in the middle. The CDR3 extends over 11 amino acids. The sample consisted of peripheral blood. This clonotype originated in a man aged 50 to 59 with active or convalescent COVID-19. The chain recombines TRBV29-1 with TRBJ1-1; D call uncertain. The CDR3 here is CSVSRRREAFF. The CDR3 DNA sequence: TGCAGCGTCTCCCGCAGGCGTGAAGCTTTCTTT.